The text below deals with one T cell receptor beta chain. The antigen remains unidentified. With 5 bases removed from V and 2 bases from J, the gap between germline ends came to 7 bases. Germline V gene data show CDR1 as LNHNV and CDR2 as YYDKDF (reference sequence). This CDR3 spans 13 amino acids. The data are from a study of T cells in Graves' hyperthyroidism and ophthalmopathy. Study-wide points: Before onset, by a median of approximately 6.8 months, the model predicted ophthalmopathy. A model using 13 V-J features told ophthalmopathy apart from stable hyperthyroidism. Most clonotypes expanded in thyroid above 0.001 were likewise present in blood.

Lactation, pregnancy, other autoimmune disease or uncontrolled infection excluded patients. What was amplified from RNA transcripts were TCR beta CDR3 regions. RT-PCR in the first round (using the HTBI primer set) targeted the TCR CDR3. One entry per CDR3 protein results from TCRdb running MiXCR on the multiplex PCR reads. The table lists about 570,000 distinct CDR3 sequences, 40% to 55% of them singletons, with roughly 19% in the top ten. V usage is TRBV15 and J usage is TRBJ1-5; no firm D call. Input material: peripheral blood or thyroid tissue (not recorded which). The receptor was derived from an adult woman with Graves' disease, either hyperthyroidism or ophthalmopathy (not recorded which). CDR3 DNA: TGTGCCACCAGCGGAAGTGGCAATCAGCCCCAGCATTTT. Translation gives CATSGSGNQPQHF.